What follows describes a single T cell receptor (beta chain). Its antigen is still unknown. Per-nucleotide qualities are absent, and no much larger clonotype sits a single base away. This specimen belongs to a study of human T cells and chemical hapten exposure (dated by TCRdb to the early 2020s). Regarding the complete study: For sensitization, 2% DPC in acetone was applied to a 2 cm by 2 cm area of upper inner arm skin. Patients additionally received weekly therapeutic DPC doses to the scalp throughout the roughly 24-week study period. Patch testing was done on the upper back using Finn chambers containing 0.01% DPC, and results were scored after 6 days according to International Contact Dermatitis Research Group standards. Alopecia areata with under or over 50% scalp involvement, alopecia totalis and alopecia universalis were represented in the patient cohort, which was mostly female. Libraries were pooled for sequencing, and per-sample TCR yields varied mainly because of small differences in library volumes within the pool. This study followed changes in the peripheral blood TCR repertoire in vivo during primary and secondary sensitization of alopecia patients to the hapten diphenylcyclopropenone (DPC). Patient blood was sampled pre-sensitization (week 0) and at 2, 6 and about 24 weeks after DPC sensitization. Blood for TCR sequencing was provided by twenty-nine alopecia patients at one to four time points (pre-sensitization, 2, 6 and 24 weeks). The paper's findings and limits, for the study overall: DPC sensitization did not change the number of TCRs with a frequency above 1 in 1000, and there was no evidence of changes in global repertoire structure. Patch test score was positively correlated with the number of PT1 expanded TCRs, with significance at thresholds 8, 16 and 32 but not at 4. Repeated subsampling changed both the strength of the expansion versus patch-test correlation and the threshold at which the correlation became significant. Significantly more large CDR3 similarity clusters were formed by expanded TCRs than by pre-sensitization or healthy control sets, consistent with antigen-driven responses. All patients had alopecia, a presumed autoimmune disease, so their immune response might differ from that of healthy individuals.

According to the study, the label for this sample's time point signals: pre-sensitization, week 0. The treatment or condition label, read with the paper, signifies: therapeutic diphenylcyclopropenone sensitization with weekly scalp DPC. At each patch-test visit, blood was drawn before the patch test was applied. To be eligible, patients had to be aged 18 to 70, diagnosed with alopecia and judged suitable for DPC therapy, while pregnant patients were excluded. Total RNA was extracted from unfractionated whole blood collected in Tempus Blood RNA tubes. Inclusive of the bounding cysteine and phenylalanine, the CDR3 is 12 residues long. The CDR3 DNA has 36 bases and is translated from base 1. A distance of 11 bases separates the germline ends of V and J, which lose 5 bases and 9 bases respectively. Sequences LNHDA (CDR1) and SQIVND (CDR2) are obtained from the germline V gene (reference sequence). The library came from RACE. Sequenced on a NextSeq 500. During library preparation, unique molecular identifiers were attached to individual cDNA molecules so that TCRs could be counted quantitatively and reproducibly. Both TCR alpha and TCR beta chains were sequenced from each blood RNA sample. In the authors' own workflow: A median of roughly 98,000 TCRs per sample was observed, with a range of roughly 20,000 to 750,000. The Decombinator software suite was used to annotate V, J and CDR3 in the TCR reads. For the PS versus PT1 abundance plots, all samples were subsampled to the same number of TCRs (28,000). Expanded TCRs were defined as absent before sensitization and observed at least eight times at the 2-week time point. TCRdb reran the public reads through fastp at Q25 and MiXCR, keeping productive beta chains. Entries that share a CDR3 protein sequence are merged under the most common genes and DNA. TCRdb's processing, not the authors', yielded these V and J calls. The sample profile shows tens of thousands of distinct CDR3 sequences; less than 15% of them were found once. The ten largest clones add up to 3.5% to 6% of the sample.

The rearrangement combines TRBV19 with TRBJ2-1, with the D gene call left open. The source material was whole blood, sampled in connection with sensitization to the hapten diphenylcyclopropenone (DPC). The sequence derives from a woman aged 45-59 years with alopecia areata. Some clones in this sample may be carry-over from other donors' samples. The nucleotides read TGTGCCAGTAGTTCACGTTTTGGTGAGCAGTTCTTC. This encodes CASSSRFGEQFF.